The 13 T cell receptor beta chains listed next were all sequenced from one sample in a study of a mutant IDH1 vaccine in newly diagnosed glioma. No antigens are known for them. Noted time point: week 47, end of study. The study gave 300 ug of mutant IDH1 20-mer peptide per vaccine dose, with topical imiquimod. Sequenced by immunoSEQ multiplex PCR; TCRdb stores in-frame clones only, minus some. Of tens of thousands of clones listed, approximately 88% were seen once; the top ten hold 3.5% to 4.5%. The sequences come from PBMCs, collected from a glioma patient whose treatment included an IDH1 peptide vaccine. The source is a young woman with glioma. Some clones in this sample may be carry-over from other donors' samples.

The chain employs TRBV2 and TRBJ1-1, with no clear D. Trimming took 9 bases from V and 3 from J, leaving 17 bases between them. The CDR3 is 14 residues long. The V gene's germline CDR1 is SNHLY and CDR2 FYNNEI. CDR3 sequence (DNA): TGTGCCAGAAGGGCCCGCCGGGCAGACACTGAAGCTTTCTTT. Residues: CARRARRADTEAFF. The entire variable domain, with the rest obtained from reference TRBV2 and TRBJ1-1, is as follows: EPEVTQTPSHQVTQMGQEVILRCVPISNHLYFYWYRQILGQKVEFLVSFYNNEISEKSEIFDDQFSVERPDGSNFTLKIRSTKLEDSAMYFCARRARRADTEAFFGQGTRLTVV.

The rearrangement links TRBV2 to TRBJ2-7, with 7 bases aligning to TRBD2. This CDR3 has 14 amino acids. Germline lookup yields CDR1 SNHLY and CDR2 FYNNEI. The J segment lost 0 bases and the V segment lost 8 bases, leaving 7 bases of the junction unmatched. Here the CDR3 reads CASRGEVLSYEQYF. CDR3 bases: TGTGCCAGCCGGGGGGAGGTCCTCTCCTACGAGCAGTACTTC.

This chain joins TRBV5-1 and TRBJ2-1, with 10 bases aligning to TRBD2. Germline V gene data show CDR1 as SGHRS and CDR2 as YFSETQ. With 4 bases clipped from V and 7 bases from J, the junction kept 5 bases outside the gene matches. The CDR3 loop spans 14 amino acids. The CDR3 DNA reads TGCGCCAGCAGCCCCCCGGGACTAGCGAATGAGCAGTTCTTC. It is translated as CASSPPGLANEQFF. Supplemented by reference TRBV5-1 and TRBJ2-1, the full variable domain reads KAGVTQTPRYLIKTRGQQVTLSCSPISGHRSVSWYQQTPGQGLQFLFEYFSETQRNKGNFPGRFSGRQFSNSRSEMNVSTLELGDSALYLCASSPPGLANEQFFGPGTRLTVL.

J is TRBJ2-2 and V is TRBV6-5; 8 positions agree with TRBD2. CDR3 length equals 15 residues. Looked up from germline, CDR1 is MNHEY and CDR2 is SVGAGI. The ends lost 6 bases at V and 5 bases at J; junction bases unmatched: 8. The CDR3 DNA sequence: TGTGCCAGCAGCTTTATCGGGGGGGAAACCGGGGAGCTGTTTTTT. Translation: CASSFIGGETGELFF.

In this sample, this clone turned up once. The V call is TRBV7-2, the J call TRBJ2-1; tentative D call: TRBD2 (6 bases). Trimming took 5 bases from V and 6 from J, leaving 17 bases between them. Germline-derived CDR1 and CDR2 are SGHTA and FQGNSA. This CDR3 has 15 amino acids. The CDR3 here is CASSLYTSSGNEQFF. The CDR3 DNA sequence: TGTGCCAGCAGCCTATACACTAGCTCTGGCAATGAGCAGTTCTTC.

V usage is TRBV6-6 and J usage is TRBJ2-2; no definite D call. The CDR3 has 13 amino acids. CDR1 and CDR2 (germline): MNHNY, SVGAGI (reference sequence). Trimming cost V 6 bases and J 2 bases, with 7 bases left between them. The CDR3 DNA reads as TGTGCCAGCAGCCGGGTAAACACCGGGGAGCTGTTTTTT. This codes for CASSRVNTGELFF.

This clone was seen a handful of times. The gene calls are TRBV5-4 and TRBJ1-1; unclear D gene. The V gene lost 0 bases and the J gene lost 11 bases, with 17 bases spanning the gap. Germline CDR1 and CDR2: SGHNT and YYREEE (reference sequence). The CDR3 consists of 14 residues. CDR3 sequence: CASSLGDPGRYAFF. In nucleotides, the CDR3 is TGTGCCAGCAGCTTGGGAGATCCCGGACGGTACGCTTTCTTT.

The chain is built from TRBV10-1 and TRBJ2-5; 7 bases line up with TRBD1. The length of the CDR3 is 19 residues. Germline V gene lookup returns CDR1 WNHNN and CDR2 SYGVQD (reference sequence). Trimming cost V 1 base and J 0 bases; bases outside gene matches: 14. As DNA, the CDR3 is TGCGCCAGCAGTGAGTTTGATTCGGGGACAGAGTTCAACCAAGAGACCCAGTACTTC. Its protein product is CASSEFDSGTEFNQETQYF.

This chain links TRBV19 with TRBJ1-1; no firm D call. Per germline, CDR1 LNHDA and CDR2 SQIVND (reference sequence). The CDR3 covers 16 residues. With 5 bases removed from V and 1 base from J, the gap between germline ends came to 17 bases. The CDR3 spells CASSAPGGRGNTEAFF. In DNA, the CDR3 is TGTGCCAGTAGTGCCCCAGGCGGGCGGGGGAACACTGAAGCTTTCTTT.

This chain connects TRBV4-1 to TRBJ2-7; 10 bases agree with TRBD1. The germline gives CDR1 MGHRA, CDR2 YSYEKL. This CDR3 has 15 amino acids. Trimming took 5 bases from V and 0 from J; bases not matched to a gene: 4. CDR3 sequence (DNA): TGCGCCAGCAGCGGGACAGGGGATCCCTCCTACGAGCAGTACTTC. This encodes CASSGTGDPSYEQYF.

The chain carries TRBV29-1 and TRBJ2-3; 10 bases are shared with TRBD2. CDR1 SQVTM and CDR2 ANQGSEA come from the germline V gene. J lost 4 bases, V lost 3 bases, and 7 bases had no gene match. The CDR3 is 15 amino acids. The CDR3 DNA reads TGCAGCGTTGACCAGCGGGAGGGTTATGCAGATACGCAGTATTTT. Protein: CSVDQREGYADTQYF.

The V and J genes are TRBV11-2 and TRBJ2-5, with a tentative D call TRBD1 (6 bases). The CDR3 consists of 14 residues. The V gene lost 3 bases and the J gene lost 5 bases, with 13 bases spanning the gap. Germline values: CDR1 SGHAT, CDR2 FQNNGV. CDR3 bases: TGTGCCAGCAGCTTTACAGGGTCGAGGGAGACCCAGTACTTC. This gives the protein CASSFTGSRETQYF.

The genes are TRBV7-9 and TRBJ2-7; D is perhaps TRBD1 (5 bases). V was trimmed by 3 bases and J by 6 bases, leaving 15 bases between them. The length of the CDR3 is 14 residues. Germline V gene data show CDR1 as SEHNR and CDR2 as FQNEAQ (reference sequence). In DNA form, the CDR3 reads TGTGCCAGCAGCTTGACTCAGGGTCCGGGCGAGCAGTACTTC. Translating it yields CASSLTQGPGEQYF.